What follows are 19 T cell receptor beta chains derived from one specimen sequenced in a study of blood T cell repertoires in COVID-19. The data were produced by immunoSEQ multiplex PCR, yet TCRdb's version contains in-frame clones alone and is incomplete. The sample contains 350,000 to 450,000 clones, approximately 86% of which appear only once. Sequenced input: peripheral blood. The receptors shown here come from a human donor in a cohort sampled during active COVID-19.

The chain is built from TRBV6-5 and TRBJ1-4; TRBD1 is a possible D gene (5 bases). V was shortened by 2 bases and J by 0 bases, with 10 bases between the two germline ends. There are 16 residues in the CDR3. Germline V CDR1 and CDR2: MNHEY, SVGAGI. CDR3 amino acids: CASSYGAPATNEKLFF. The DNA of the CDR3 is TGTGCCAGCAGTTACGGGGCACCTGCAACTAATGAAAAACTGTTTTTT.

This clone was observed a single time. The chain uses TRBV6-5 and TRBJ2-5, with D hard to call. Trimming stripped 4 bases from V and 2 bases from J, with 8 bases between. CDR1 MNHEY and CDR2 SVGAGI come from the germline V gene. The CDR3 runs 13 residues. The chain's CDR3 is CASSWAPQETQYF. The CDR3 nucleotides are TGTGCCAGCAGTTGGGCCCCTCAAGAGACCCAGTACTTC.

This chain joins TRBV28 and TRBJ2-1; TRBD1 matches at 7 bases. The CDR3 has 14 amino acids. The V and J ends lost 8 bases and 2 bases, in that order; junction bases with no gene match: 6. Germline V CDR1 and CDR2: MDHEN, SYDVKM. DNA for the CDR3: TGTGCCAGCCCCCGGGACAGTACCTACAATGAGCAGTTCTTC. Protein product: CASPRDSTYNEQFF.

This chain uses TRBV7-6 with TRBJ2-7, with TRBD2 matching over 7 bases. The trim removed 5 bases at V and 5 bases at J, leaving 18 bases unmatched. From germline, CDR1 is SGHVS and CDR2 FNYEAQ. The CDR3 contains 17 residues. The CDR3 DNA sequence: TGTGCCAGCAGCCCTCTCCTGGGCGCGGGAGTGGAGAACGAGCAGTACTTC. Its translation is CASSPLLGAGVENEQYF.

This chain uses TRBV7-9 with TRBJ2-3, with D possibly matching TRBD2 (5 bases). Germline-derived CDR1 and CDR2 are SEHNR and FQNEAQ (reference sequence). There are 15 residues in the CDR3. V lost 5 bases and J 3 bases, leaving 15 bases between the germline ends. Here the CDR3 reads CASSHPMEATDTQYF. Here the CDR3 DNA reads TGTGCCAGCAGCCACCCGATGGAGGCAACAGATACGCAGTATTTT.

The sample holds a few counts of this clone. The V and J genes are TRBV5-1 and TRBJ2-2; D unresolved. The germline V gene encodes CDR1 SGHRS and CDR2 YFSETQ. This CDR3 contains 14 residues. The V gene lost 5 bases and the J gene lost 0 bases, with 8 bases spanning the gap. Here the CDR3 DNA reads TGCGCCAGCAGTTACAACGCGAACACCGGGGAGCTGTTTTTT. Amino acids: CASSYNANTGELFF.

V and J are TRBV1 and TRBJ2-7; TRBD2, as called in the table, went unchecked against the DNA. TRBV1 is assigned pseudogene status. This CDR3 spans 10 amino acids. The CDR3 DNA reads as TGCACCAGCAGCCTCGGGGGGCAGTACTTC. This translates into CTSSLGGQYF.

The chain has TRBV28 and TRBJ2-7; 8 nucleotides align to TRBD2. The CDR3 length is 15 residues. Germline values: CDR1 MDHEN, CDR2 SYDVKM. V gave up 4 bases and J gave up 6 bases; unmatched junction bases: 11. CDR3 amino acids: CASSSAGGRRGEQYF. The CDR3 DNA follows: TGTGCCAGCAGTTCAGCCGGCGGGAGGAGAGGCGAGCAGTACTTC.

The chain employs TRBV9 and TRBJ1-2; D gene unclear. V shed 4 bases and J shed 8 bases, with 15 bases lying between them. This CDR3 is built from 13 residues. Germline CDR1 SGDLS, CDR2 YYNGEE. The CDR3 DNA sequence: TGTGCCAGCAGCTTTTCGGAGGACTTGGGCTACACCTTC. As protein: CASSFSEDLGYTF.

This sequence joins TRBV9 and TRBJ2-1; 7 nucleotides match TRBD2. This CDR3 has 14 residues. Unmatched junction bases numbered 7, after V lost 2 bases and J lost 8 bases. CDR1 is SGDLS, CDR2 YYNGEE, per germline. In nucleotides, the CDR3 is TGTGCCAGCAGCGTTAGCGGGCAGTCCTATGAGCAGTTCTTC. The encoded protein is CASSVSGQSYEQFF.

The chain combines TRBV11-1 with TRBJ2-7; 8 nucleotides match TRBD2. This CDR3 has 16 residues. Germline CDR1 is SGHAT and CDR2 is FQDESV (reference sequence). V was clipped by 4 bases and J by 5 bases; unmatched bases: 13. The CDR3 DNA reads as TGTGCCAGCAGCTCCCCCGGGACTAGTTGGGGAGACGAGCAGTACTTC. It is translated as CASSSPGTSWGDEQYF. The variable domain in full, with the rest retrieved from reference TRBV11-1 and TRBJ2-7, is EAEVAQSPRYKITEKSQAVAFWCDPISGHATLYWYRQILGQGPELLVQFQDESVVDDSQLPKDRFSAERLKGVDSTLKIQPAELGDSAMYLCASSSPGTSWGDEQYFGPGTRLTVT.

The chain employs TRBV30 and TRBJ2-7, with 7 positions matching TRBD1. The CDR3 runs to 13 residues. J was trimmed by 0 bases and V by 2 bases; bases with no gene match: 1. Germline V CDR1 and CDR2: GTSNPN, SVGIG (reference sequence). The CDR3 coding sequence is TGTGCCTGGAGTAGGGACAGCTCCTACGAGCAGTACTTC. It codes for CAWSRDSSYEQYF.

The V call is TRBV2, the J call TRBJ1-2, with TRBD1 matching over 8 bases. From germline, CDR1 is SNHLY and CDR2 FYNNEI. V trimming: 2 bases; J trimming: 2 bases; junction bases outside the gene matches: 7. CDR3 length: 16 residues. The CDR3 DNA is TGTGCCAGCAGTGAAAGGGAGACAGGGGACAACTATGGCTACACCTTC. Residues: CASSERETGDNYGYTF.

The J gene is TRBJ1-1, the V gene TRBV2, with a tentative D call TRBD1 (6 bases). V lost 6 bases to trimming and J lost 2 bases, with 13 bases between them. Germline V lookup: CDR1 SNHLY, CDR2 FYNNEI. The CDR3 runs to 14 residues. CDR3 residues: CASRGRTANTEAFF. CDR3 in DNA: TGTGCCAGCAGAGGCCGGACAGCAAACACTGAAGCTTTCTTT.

This chain uses TRBV5-4 with TRBJ2-3; no clear D gene. Trimming took off 0 bases at V and 2 bases at J, with 7 bases between the two ends. The CDR3 contains 14 residues. Germline V gene sequence: CDR1 SGHNT, CDR2 YYREEE (reference sequence). CDR3 nucleotides: TGTGCCAGCAGCTTGGGGCAAAACACAGATACGCAGTATTTT. Its protein product is CASSLGQNTDTQYF.

V is TRBV29-1 and J is TRBJ2-7; 9 bases match TRBD1. Trimming removed 7 bases from V and 1 base from J; junction bases left unmatched: 5. CDR3 length: 13 residues. The germline CDR1 and CDR2 sequences are SQVTM and ANQGSEA. CDR3 residues: CSGSGTGSYEQYF. CDR3 DNA: TGCAGCGGCTCCGGGACAGGGTCCTACGAGCAGTACTTC.

This chain connects TRBV7-8 to TRBJ1-6; D gene uncertain. V was shortened by 3 bases and J by 2 bases, with 11 bases between the two germline ends. Germline CDR1 SGHVS, CDR2 FQNEAQ. This CDR3 is built from 16 residues. The CDR3 loop reads CASSFGSGAYNSPLHF. The DNA of the CDR3 is TGTGCCAGCAGCTTTGGAAGCGGGGCCTATAATTCACCCCTCCACTTT.

This clone was detected a few times. The CDR3 protein is CATTRRVSTHNQPQHF. The CDR3 region has the DNA TGTGCCACCACCCGGAGGGTCTCAACCCATAATCAGCCCCAGCATTTT. The chain employs TRBV15 and TRBJ1-5; D gene unclear. The germline CDR1 and CDR2 sequences are LNHNV and YYDKDF (reference sequence). Trimming removed 7 bases from V and 4 bases from J, with 20 bases in between. CDR3 size: 16 residues. The full variable domain, in which reference TRBV15 and TRBJ1-5 provide the parts outside the CDR3, is DAMVIQNPRYQVTQFGKPVTLSCSQTLNHNVMYWYQQKSSQAPKLLFHYYDKDFNNEADTPDNFQSRRPNTSFCFLDIRSPGLGDTAMYLCATTRRVSTHNQPQHFGDGTRLSIL.

J is TRBJ1-2 and V is TRBV3-1 (or the pseudogene TRBV3-2); D gene unclear. This CDR3 is 12 amino acids long. Looked up from germline, CDR1 is LGHDT and CDR2 is YNNKEL (reference sequence). V was clipped by 1 base and J by 7 bases, with 7 bases between them. The CDR3 loop reads CASSQAEVGYTF. For the CDR3, the DNA is TGTGCCAGCAGCCAAGCGGAGGTTGGCTACACCTTC.